Listed below are T cell receptor beta chains from one sample, sequenced in a study of T cells in Graves' hyperthyroidism and ophthalmopathy. TCRdb redid the calling of the multiplex PCR reads with MiXCR, one entry per CDR3 protein. The sample has roughly 550,000 distinct CDR3 sequences, roughly 16% seen once. Sequences were obtained from blood. The receptors were gathered from a woman aged 30 to 39 with Graves' ophthalmopathy. Each CDR3 is given with its conserved first and last residue. The D gene is left open where the match is weak. Clone size is not always given. Where it is, it says once, few, many or a class for expanded clones.

TRBJ2-1 NA TRBD1 TRBV6-2/TRBV6-3 CASRGQGAVPNEQFF TGTGCCAGCAGGGGACAGGGGGCAGTCCCCAATGAGCAGTTCTTC
TRBJ2-2 many NA TRBV28 CASSSVAETNTGELFF TGTGCCAGCAGTTCGGTAGCGGAAACGAACACCGGGGAGCTGTTTTTT
TRBJ2-7 many TRBD2 TRBV11-2 CASRVAGLDSEQYF TGTGCCAGCAGGGTGGCGGGACTAGACTCCGAGCAGTACTTC
TRBJ2-3 few TRBD2 TRBV20-1 CSAAGTSGRRGKDTQYF TGCAGTGCAGCCGGGACTAGCGGGAGAAGAGGGAAAGATACGCAGTATTTT
TRBJ2-5 NA NA TRBV28 CASSALSQETQYF TGTGCCAGCAGTGCCTTATCCCAAGAGACCCAGTACTTC
TRBJ2-1 few NA TRBV7-8 CASSKEAGLSYNEQFF TGTGCCAGCAGCAAAGAGGCGGGACTTTCCTACAATGAGCAGTTCTTC
TRBJ1-5 many NA TRBV28 CASSPNDGQPQHF TGTGCCAGCAGTCCAAATGATGGTCAGCCCCAGCATTTT
TRBJ2-2 many TRBD2 TRBV18 CASSPSGGPTGELFF TGTGCCAGCTCACCATCGGGAGGGCCTACCGGGGAGCTGTTTTTT
TRBJ2-1 many NA TRBV20-1 CSARGIWSGDEQFF TGCAGTGCTAGAGGAATATGGTCGGGCGATGAGCAGTTCTTC
TRBJ2-7 NA NA TRBV4-3 CASSQGQNSYEQYF TGCGCCAGCAGCCAAGGACAGAACTCCTACGAGCAGTACTTC
TRBJ2-2 NA NA TRBV29-1 CSVDSRAGELFF TGCAGCGTTGACTCGAGGGCCGGGGAGCTGTTTTTT
TRBJ2-4 once NA TRBV5-5 CASSLTDPRVAKDIQYF TGTGCCAGCAGCTTGACAGATCCTAGAGTAGCCAAAGACATTCAGTACTTC